These 29 T cell receptor beta chains were sequenced from one sample in a study of follicular helper T cells after annual influenza vaccination (dated by TCRdb to about 2017). The library was built by means of the immunoSEQ multiplex PCR assay. TCRdb limited this immuneACCESS table to in-frame rearrangements with V and J called. A share of clones is missing; checked studies link under half to unresolved V genes, and the rest is unexplained. Counted in this sample were around 7,000 clones; roughly 82% of them appeared once. The ten largest make up 1.3% to 1.5% of the sample. The time point label, as the study defines it: 2015-2016 season, 7 days after influenza vaccination. The sample was CXCR5- memory CD4+ T cells sorted from blood, taken 7 days after influenza vaccination. This specimen's cell subset or site label, interpreted: CXCR5- memory CD4 T cells. These receptors originate from an adult who received the influenza vaccine.

The rearrangement uses TRBV29-1 and TRBJ2-6; no reliable D call. There are 13 residues in the CDR3. In germline, CDR1 is SQVTM, CDR2 ANQGSEA. V was pared by 5 bases and J by 0 bases, with 5 bases between. The CDR3 DNA is TGCAGCGTTATGATCTCTGGGGCCAACGTCCTGACTTTC. Amino acid sequence: CSVMISGANVLTF.

The chain carries TRBV4-3 and TRBJ2-3, with D possibly matching TRBD2 (6 bases). Germline V CDR1 and CDR2: LGHNA, YSLEER. The CDR3 covers 16 residues. V lost 3 bases and J 0 bases, leaving 13 bases between the germline ends. CDR3 loop: CASSQEGTSSTDTQYF. CDR3 DNA sequence: TGCGCCAGCAGCCAGGAAGGGACTTCTAGCACAGATACGCAGTATTTT.

This clone has only one observation. The rearrangement joins TRBV9 to TRBJ2-7; tentatively, D is TRBD1 (5 bases). Trimming took off 0 bases at V and 3 bases at J, with 13 bases between the two ends. This CDR3 is 15 amino acids long. Germline V gene lookup returns CDR1 SGDLS and CDR2 YYNGEE. CDR3 coding DNA: TGTGCCAGCAGCGTAGGGGCCAGGGCCGGCTACGAGCAGTACTTC. Translation: CASSVGARAGYEQYF.

In DNA form, the CDR3 reads TGTGCCAGCAGCCCCTCCTCCGGGTCGGGGAACTATGGCTACACCTTC. Amino acid sequence: CASSPSSGSGNYGYTF. This chain links TRBV7-8 with TRBJ1-2; D not resolved. Looked up from germline, CDR1 is SGHVS and CDR2 is FQNEAQ. V was pared by 5 bases and J by 2 bases, with 18 bases between. There are 16 residues in the CDR3.

The chain uses TRBV28 and TRBJ2-7; 9 nucleotides line up with TRBD2. The germline V gene has CDR1 MDHEN and CDR2 SYDVKM. The CDR3 covers 14 residues. Unmatched junction bases numbered 4, after V lost 7 bases and J lost 0 bases. DNA of the CDR3: TGTGCCAGCAACCTAGCGGGGTACTCCTACGAGCAGTACTTC. Translated: CASNLAGYSYEQYF.

The chain joins TRBV10-3 to TRBJ2-3; D gene unclear. The CDR3 loop spans 15 amino acids. The V end was cut by 6 bases, the J end by 0 bases, with 13 bases between. Germline loops: CDR1 ENHRY, CDR2 SYGVKD. In DNA, the CDR3 is TGTGCCATCAGCCCGCGAGGAGCTAGCACAGATACGCAGTATTTT. It codes for CAISPRGASTDTQYF.

The gene calls are TRBV5-8 and TRBJ2-7; 8 bases agree with TRBD1. CDR3 size: 13 residues. The germline V gene encodes CDR1 SGHTS and CDR2 YDEGEE. V shed 7 bases and J 1 base; nucleotides not matched to a gene: 4. CDR3 sequence reads: CASGRDRSYEQYF. CDR3 nucleotides: TGTGCCAGCGGTAGGGACAGGTCCTACGAGCAGTACTTC.

This clone has only a few counts. V is TRBV10-3 and J is TRBJ2-7; a possible D gene is TRBD2 (6 bases). The CDR3 covers 12 residues. Germline CDR1 ENHRY, CDR2 SYGVKD. V dropped 7 bases and J dropped 2 bases, with 9 bases sitting between them. In DNA form, the CDR3 reads TGTGCCATCACGGCGGGACCCTACGAGCAGTACTTC. Translated, it gives CAITAGPYEQYF.

This chain joins TRBV6-6 and TRBJ1-2, with D tentatively TRBD1 (5 bases). Germline CDR1 is MNHNY and CDR2 is SVGAGI (reference sequence). CDR3 length: 15 amino acids. Deletions cut 0 bases from V and 2 bases from J, with 10 bases between. The CDR3 protein is CASSYSAGYNYGYTF. The CDR3 region has the DNA TGTGCCAGCAGTTACTCGGCAGGGTACAACTATGGCTACACCTTC.

The V call is TRBV7-2, the J call TRBJ1-1; D might be TRBD1 (5 bases). Per germline, CDR1 SGHTA and CDR2 FQGNSA. V was trimmed by 5 bases and J by 11 bases, leaving 15 bases between them. The CDR3 is made up of 12 amino acids. The CDR3 protein is CASSGRDGGAFF. CDR3 DNA sequence: TGTGCCAGCAGCGGCAGGGACGGAGGGGCTTTCTTT.

V usage is TRBV5-1 and J usage is TRBJ2-1; 10 bases match TRBD2. The CDR3 totals 16 residues. Germline assignment: CDR1 SGHRS and CDR2 YFSETQ. The V segment lost 1 base and the J segment 7 bases; nucleotides outside the gene matches: 8. This chain's CDR3 is CASSLTLAGAGNEQFF. The CDR3 DNA reads TGCGCCAGCAGCTTGACCCTAGCGGGAGCAGGAAATGAGCAGTTCTTC.

This chain uses TRBV7-9 with TRBJ1-3, with D unresolved. This CDR3 spans 14 amino acids. Per the germline V gene, CDR1 is SEHNR and CDR2 is FQNEAQ (reference sequence). Trimming shortened V by 5 bases and J by 0 bases, and 8 bases separated the two germline ends. CDR3 loop: CASSLTISGNTIYF. The CDR3 nucleotides are TGTGCCAGCAGCCTAACGATCTCTGGAAACACCATATATTTT.

The chain combines TRBV18 with TRBJ2-2, with D possibly being TRBD1 or TRBD2 (5 bases each). This CDR3 comprises 13 residues. The V and J ends lost 5 bases and 4 bases respectively, with 8 bases between them. Germline CDR1 and CDR2: KGHSH and LQKENI. The CDR3 DNA sequence: TGTGCCAGCTCAGGGGACGGCACCGGGGAGCTGTTTTTT. It yields the protein CASSGDGTGELFF.

The V and J genes are TRBV5-1 and TRBJ1-2; no definite D call. The germline V gene has CDR1 SGHRS and CDR2 YFSETQ. V shed 0 bases and J shed 0 bases, with 12 bases lying between them. CDR3 size: 16 residues. The CDR3 region has the DNA TGCGCCAGCAGCTTGGGGAACACCAGAACTAACTATGGCTACACCTTC. Encoded protein: CASSLGNTRTNYGYTF.

The chain uses TRBV6-6 and TRBJ1-5, with D possibly TRBD1 on 5 matching bases. Germline V gene sequence: CDR1 MNHNY, CDR2 SVGAGI (reference sequence). V lost 7 bases, J lost 3 bases, and 13 bases lay in between. CDR3 size: 14 residues. CDR3 nucleotides: TGTGCCAGCACCCAGGGCGCCACCAATCAGCCCCAGCATTTT. Protein sequence: CASTQGATNQPQHF.

The V call is TRBV9, the J call TRBJ1-6, with 7 bases aligning to TRBD1. With V trimmed by 4 bases and J by 6 bases, 4 bases remained unmatched. The CDR3 length is 14 residues. Germline V gene data show CDR1 as SGDLS and CDR2 as YYNGEE. In nucleotides, the CDR3 is TGTGCCAGCAGCCCGGGACAGCTTAATTCACCCCTCCACTTT. It encodes CASSPGQLNSPLHF.

In the case of this clone: One end of the junction fails to match germline, which may point to a read error. The rearrangement links TRBV18 to TRBJ1-3; TRBD1 is a possible D gene (5 bases). From germline, CDR1 is KGHSH and CDR2 LQKENI. The CDR3 covers 15 residues. The CDR3 nucleotides read TGTGCCAGCTCCGTTGCGAGGGGCTCTAGAAACACCATATATTTT. Its translation is CASSVARGSRNTIYF. Full variable domain (remainder filled in from reference TRBV18 and TRBJ1-3): NAGVMQNPRHLVRRRGQEARLRCSPMKGHSHVYWYRQLPEEGLKFMVYLQKENIIDESGMPKERFSAEFPKEGPSILRIQQVVRGDSAAYFCASSVARGSRNTIYFGEGSWLTVV.

The V call is TRBV6-5, the J call TRBJ1-6; TRBD1 matches at 7 bases. The CDR3 totals 16 residues. The germline V gene encodes CDR1 MNHEY and CDR2 SVGAGI. V shed 2 bases and J 9 bases; nucleotides not matched to a gene: 10. The CDR3 reads CASSYTPGGQGSPLHF. The CDR3, as DNA: TGTGCCAGCAGTTACACCCCAGGGGGTCAAGGTTCACCCCTCCACTTT.

V is TRBV6-6 and J is TRBJ2-7; the D gene could be TRBD1 or TRBD2 (6 bases each). The germline CDR1 and CDR2 sequences are MNHNY and SVGAGI (reference sequence). The CDR3 is 13 amino acids. V dropped 2 bases and J dropped 7 bases, with 12 bases sitting between them. The CDR3 DNA is TGTGCCAGCAGTTACGCGACTAGGGGGGAGCAGTACTTC. Protein sequence: CASSYATRGEQYF.

The chain carries TRBV4-1 and TRBJ2-3; 14 nucleotides agree with TRBD2. The CDR3 contains 17 residues. Germline V gene data show CDR1 as MGHRA and CDR2 as YSYEKL. The V gene end was trimmed by 1 base and the J gene end by 6 bases; junction bases not matched to a gene: 6. The CDR3 loop is CASSQGGLAGVSDTQYF. The DNA for the CDR3 is TGCGCCAGCAGCCAAGGGGGACTAGCGGGAGTATCCGATACGCAGTATTTT.

The V gene is TRBV6-1, the J gene TRBJ1-5; TRBD1 matches at 8 bases. The CDR3 length is 15 residues. Germline lookup yields CDR1 MNHNS and CDR2 SASEGT. The V gene end was trimmed by 5 bases and the J gene end by 7 bases; junction bases not matched to a gene: 10. In DNA, the CDR3 is TGTGCCAGCAGTCCCCGGACAGGGAGTAGACAGCCCCAGCATTTT. It specifies CASSPRTGSRQPQHF.

The rearrangement uses TRBV15 and TRBJ2-5, with D possibly TRBD2 on 5 matching bases. Germline CDR1 LNHNV, CDR2 YYDKDF (reference sequence). Trimming pared 3 bases from V and 4 bases from J, leaving 15 bases between. This CDR3 spans 15 amino acids. CDR3 nucleotides: TGTGCCACCAGCAGGGTAGGCCCTAGCCGAGAGACCCAGTACTTC. It codes for CATSRVGPSRETQYF.

The chain is built from TRBV2 and TRBJ1-2; D possibly corresponds to TRBD1 (6 bases). The V end was cut by 5 bases, the J end by 8 bases, with 18 bases between. Germline V CDR1 and CDR2: SNHLY, FYNNEI. The CDR3 consists of 14 residues. Here the CDR3 DNA reads TGTGCCAGCAGTAGCGACAGGCTGGCTCGGGGCTACACCTTC. Translation gives CASSSDRLARGYTF. Full variable domain (missing parts from reference TRBV2 and TRBJ1-2): EPEVTQTPSHQVTQMGQEVILRCVPISNHLYFYWYRQILGQKVEFLVSFYNNEISEKSEIFDDQFSVERPDGSNFTLKIRSTKLEDSAMYFCASSSDRLARGYTFGSGTRLTVV.

V gene TRBV9 combines with J gene TRBJ1-3; a possible D gene is TRBD1 (5 bases). Germline CDR1 and CDR2: SGDLS and YYNGEE. CDR3 length: 15 residues. The V end was cut by 3 bases, the J end by 3 bases, with 13 bases between. CDR3 nucleotide sequence: TGTGCCAGCAGCGCCACCCAGGGAAATGGAAACACCATATATTTT. It yields the protein CASSATQGNGNTIYF.

The V call is TRBV7-1, the J call TRBJ1-4; D gene ambiguous. TRBV7-1 belongs to the ORF category, with a function that is uncertain. The CDR3 is made up of 13 amino acids. The V and J ends lost 5 bases and 8 bases respectively, with 12 bases between them. The CDR3, as DNA: TGTGCCAGCAGCCCACACATGAGGGAAAAACTGTTTTTT. It translates to CASSPHMREKLFF.

The CDR3 protein is CASSQSKGTVGYTF. In DNA, the CDR3 is TGTGCCAGCAGCCAAAGTAAGGGGACGGTCGGCTACACCTTC. This sequence joins TRBV11-3 and TRBJ1-2; possibly TRBD1 for D (5 bases). The CDR3 is 14 residues long. V was shortened by 5 bases and J by 8 bases, with 18 bases between the two germline ends. The germline gives CDR1 SGHNT, CDR2 YENEEA.

This clone was detected a few times. The CDR3 region is CASSRGDRGNEQYF. The CDR3 bases are TGTGCCAGCAGTAGGGGGGACAGGGGCAACGAGCAGTACTTC. The J gene is TRBJ2-7, the V gene TRBV6-5; 10 bases map to TRBD1. J was trimmed by 5 bases and V by 5 bases; bases with no gene match: 6. Germline-derived CDR1 and CDR2 are MNHEY and SVGAGI. The CDR3 is 14 amino acids.

The chain recombines TRBV18 with TRBJ1-2, with 9 positions matching TRBD1. The CDR3 has 15 amino acids. V lost 2 bases and J lost 7; bases outside the gene matches: 8. The V gene's germline CDR1 is KGHSH and CDR2 LQKENI. The CDR3 spells CASSPGTGRLPGYTF. For the CDR3, the DNA is TGTGCCAGCTCACCAGGGACAGGGAGGTTGCCTGGCTACACCTTC.

The gene calls are TRBV7-2 and TRBJ2-5; 7 bases match TRBD1. The CDR3 runs to 15 residues. Trimming cost V 2 bases and J 4 bases; bases outside gene matches: 7. The germline gives CDR1 SGHTA, CDR2 FQGNSA. The CDR3 protein is CASSLYEGAGETQYF. DNA of the CDR3: TGTGCCAGCAGCTTATATGAGGGGGCGGGAGAGACCCAGTACTTC.